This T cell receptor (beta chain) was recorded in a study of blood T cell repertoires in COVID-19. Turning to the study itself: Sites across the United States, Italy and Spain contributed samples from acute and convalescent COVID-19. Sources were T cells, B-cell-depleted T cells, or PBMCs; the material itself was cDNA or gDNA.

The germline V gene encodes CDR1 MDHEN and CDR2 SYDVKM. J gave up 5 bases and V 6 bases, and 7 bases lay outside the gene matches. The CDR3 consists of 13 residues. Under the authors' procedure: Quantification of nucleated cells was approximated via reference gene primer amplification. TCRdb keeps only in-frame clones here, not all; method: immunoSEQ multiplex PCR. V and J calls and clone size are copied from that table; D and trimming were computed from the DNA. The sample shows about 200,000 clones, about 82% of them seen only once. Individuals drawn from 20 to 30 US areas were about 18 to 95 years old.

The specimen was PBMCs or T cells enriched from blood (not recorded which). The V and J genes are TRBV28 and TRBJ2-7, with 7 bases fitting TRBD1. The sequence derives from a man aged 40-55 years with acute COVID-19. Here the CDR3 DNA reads TGTGCCAGCAGCCAGGGGGTGGAGAACGAGCAGTACTTC. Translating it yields CASSQGVENEQYF. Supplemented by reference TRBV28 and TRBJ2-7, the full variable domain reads DVKVTQSSRYLVKRTGEKVFLECVQDMDHENMFWYRQDPGLGLRLIYFSYDVKMKEKGDIPEGYSVSREKKERFSLILESASTNQTSMYLCASSQGVENEQYFGPGTRLTVT.